This T cell receptor beta chain emerged from a study of blood T cells in healthy people across ages. Study-wide results and caveats: The unknown donor CMV status may have confounded expanded clonotype changes.

Each sample provided at least 5.5 micrograms of extracted total RNA. The germline gives CDR1 SGHDT, CDR2 YYEEEE. Trimming removed 4 bases from V and 5 bases from J; junction bases left unmatched: 6. The CDR3 runs to 14 residues. This clonotype was seen a few times. Its antigen is still unknown. PCR was performed a second time for roughly 7 to 11 cycles using a sample-barcoded 5' primer and a J-beta primer mix. The authors tagged each cDNA molecule using a template-switch adaptor with 12 random nucleotides. TCRdb passed the 5' RACE reads through MiXCR, listing each CDR3 protein once. Of 600,000 to 1,000,000 distinct CDR3 sequences in the sample, 25% were seen once. This same sample was also part of a study on T cells of mothers and their children.

V gene TRBV5-6 combines with J gene TRBJ2-7, with 10 positions matching TRBD1. The sequenced sample was blood. The source is a boy between 10 and 17 years old in good health. The CDR3 nucleotides read TGTGCCAGCAGCCTTCGTGGGACAGGGGACGAGCAGTACTTC. Protein: CASSLRGTGDEQYF.